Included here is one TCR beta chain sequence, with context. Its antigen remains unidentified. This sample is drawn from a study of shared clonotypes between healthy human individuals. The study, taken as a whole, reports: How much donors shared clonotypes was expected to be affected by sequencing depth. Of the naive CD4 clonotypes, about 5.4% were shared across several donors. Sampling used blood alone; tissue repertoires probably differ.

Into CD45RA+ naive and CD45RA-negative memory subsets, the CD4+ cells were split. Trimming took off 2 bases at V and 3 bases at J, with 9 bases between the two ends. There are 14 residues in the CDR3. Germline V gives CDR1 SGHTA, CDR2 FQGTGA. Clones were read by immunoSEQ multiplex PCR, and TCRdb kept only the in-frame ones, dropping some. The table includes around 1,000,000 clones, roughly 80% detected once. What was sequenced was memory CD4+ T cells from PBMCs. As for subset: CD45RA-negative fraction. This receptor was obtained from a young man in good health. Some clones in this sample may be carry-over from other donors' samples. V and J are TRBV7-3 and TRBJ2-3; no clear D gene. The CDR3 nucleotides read TGTGCCAGCAGCTTAGGTGGTCCGACAGATACGCAGTATTTT. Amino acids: CASSLGGPTDTQYF.